This section outlines one T cell receptor (beta chain) sequence together with its context. V was shortened by 0 bases and J by 3 bases, with 8 bases between the two germline ends. The CDR3 is 14 residues long. CDR1 MNHEY and CDR2 SVGAGI come from the germline V gene. The sample belongs to a study of T cell responses to AZD1222 COVID-19 vaccine. TCRdb's copy holds only in-frame clones and misses some; the assay was immunoSEQ multiplex PCR. Of 120,000 or so clones in the sample, approximately 90% are singletons; the top ten hold over 4.5%. The specimen comprised peripheral blood, sampled on day 0 of AZD1222 vaccination. This TCR was sampled from an adult in good health. The chain employs TRBV6-5 and TRBJ1-2, with a weak D call TRBD1 (5 bases). The CDR3 bases are TGTGCCAGCAGTTACTCCGCGGGGGACTATGGCTACACCTTC. Translated: CASSYSAGDYGYTF.